The text below deals with one TCR beta chain. Its antigen is unknown. These data belong to a study of identifying expanded T cells in peripheral blood. Profiling relied on immunoSEQ multiplex PCR, and the TCRdb table lists in-frame clones only, not all of them. The table lists some 54,000 clones, approximately 82% of them singletons. The CDR3 is 12 residues long. Germline V gene lookup returns CDR1 GTSNPN and CDR2 SVGIG (reference sequence). Trimming shortened V by 5 bases and J by 7 bases, and 14 bases separated the two germline ends. Healthy donors had no documented immune events, such as infections, while sampled. Broader study findings: About 1.3 clones differed between technical replicates, versus roughly 17 and 20 over time.

This sequence joins TRBV30 and TRBJ1-1; perhaps TRBD1 as D (5 bases). Input material: blood. The receptor was isolated from a person aged 18-70 years in good health. Here the CDR3 reads CAWWETAIEAFF. The CDR3 DNA reads TGTGCCTGGTGGGAGACAGCCATTGAAGCTTTCTTT.